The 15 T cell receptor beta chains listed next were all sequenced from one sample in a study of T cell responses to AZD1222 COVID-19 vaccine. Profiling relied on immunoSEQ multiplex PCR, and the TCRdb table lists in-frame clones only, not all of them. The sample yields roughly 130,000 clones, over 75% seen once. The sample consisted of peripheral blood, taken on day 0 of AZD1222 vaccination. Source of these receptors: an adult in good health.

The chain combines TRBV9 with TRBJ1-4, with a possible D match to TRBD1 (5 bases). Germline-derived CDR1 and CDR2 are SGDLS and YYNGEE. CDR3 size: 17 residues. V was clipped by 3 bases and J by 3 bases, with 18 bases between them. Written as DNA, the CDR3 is TGTGCCAGCAGCGCGTACGCGGCAGGGTTGTCTAATGAAAAACTGTTTTTT. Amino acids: CASSAYAAGLSNEKLFF.

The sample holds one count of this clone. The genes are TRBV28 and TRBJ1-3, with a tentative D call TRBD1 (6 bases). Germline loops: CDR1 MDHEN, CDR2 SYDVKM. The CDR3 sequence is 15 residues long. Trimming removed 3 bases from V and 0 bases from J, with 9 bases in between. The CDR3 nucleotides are TGTGCCAGCAGTTTGACAGGCGGCTCTGGAAACACCATATATTTT. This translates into CASSLTGGSGNTIYF.

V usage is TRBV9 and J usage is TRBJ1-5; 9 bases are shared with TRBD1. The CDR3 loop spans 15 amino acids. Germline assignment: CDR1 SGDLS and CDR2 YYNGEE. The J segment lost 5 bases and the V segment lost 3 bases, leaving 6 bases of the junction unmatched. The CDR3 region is CASSALGQGHQPQHF. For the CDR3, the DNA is TGTGCCAGCAGCGCCCTGGGACAGGGTCATCAGCCCCAGCATTTT.

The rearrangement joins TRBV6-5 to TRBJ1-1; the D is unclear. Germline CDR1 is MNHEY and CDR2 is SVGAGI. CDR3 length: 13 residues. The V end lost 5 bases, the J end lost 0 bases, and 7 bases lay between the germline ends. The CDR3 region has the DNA TGTGCCAGCAGTACCTCAGTGAACACTGAAGCTTTCTTT. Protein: CASSTSVNTEAFF.

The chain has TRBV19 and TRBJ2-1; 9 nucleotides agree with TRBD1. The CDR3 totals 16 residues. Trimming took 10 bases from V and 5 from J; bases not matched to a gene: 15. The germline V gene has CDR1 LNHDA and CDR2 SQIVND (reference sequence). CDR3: CATNAGTGQPNNEQFF. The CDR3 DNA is TGTGCCACCAACGCAGGGACAGGGCAACCAAACAATGAGCAGTTCTTC.

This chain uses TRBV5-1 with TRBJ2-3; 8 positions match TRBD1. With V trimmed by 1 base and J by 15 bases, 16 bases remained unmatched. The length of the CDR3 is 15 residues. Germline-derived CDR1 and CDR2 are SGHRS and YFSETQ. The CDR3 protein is CASSLFETGARTRYF. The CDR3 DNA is TGCGCCAGCAGCTTGTTTGAGACAGGGGCTCGCACGAGATATTTT.

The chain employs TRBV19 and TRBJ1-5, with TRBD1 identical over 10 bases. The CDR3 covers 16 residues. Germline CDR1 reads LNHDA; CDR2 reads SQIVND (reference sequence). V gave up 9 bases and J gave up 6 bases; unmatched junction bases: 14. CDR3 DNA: TGTGCCAGCCATTCTGGGACAGGGGAAGGGAGTCAGCCCCAGCATTTT. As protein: CASHSGTGEGSQPQHF.

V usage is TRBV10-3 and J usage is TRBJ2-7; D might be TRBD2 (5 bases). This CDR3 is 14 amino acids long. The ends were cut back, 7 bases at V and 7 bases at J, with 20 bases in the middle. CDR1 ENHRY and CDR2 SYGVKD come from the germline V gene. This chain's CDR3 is CAIKERTQTGEQYF. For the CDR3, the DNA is TGTGCCATCAAAGAGCGGACTCAAACGGGGGAGCAGTACTTC.

CDR3 nucleotides: TGTGCCAGCAGCTCGGGACCCTCGTACAATGAGCAGTTCTTC. Translated: CASSSGPSYNEQFF. V is TRBV11-3 and J is TRBJ2-1; either TRBD1 or TRBD2 may supply D (5 bases each). Trimming stripped 4 bases from V and 4 bases from J, with 11 bases between. This CDR3 comprises 14 residues. Germline V gene data show CDR1 as SGHNT and CDR2 as YENEEA.

CDR3 region: CASSPRGGRAYEQYF. CDR3 sequence (DNA): TGTGCCAGTAGTCCCCGAGGCGGGAGGGCCTACGAGCAGTACTTC. The rearrangement links TRBV19 to TRBJ2-7; 9 bases line up with TRBD2. With 5 bases clipped from V and 2 bases from J, the junction kept 7 bases outside the gene matches. Germline V CDR1 and CDR2: LNHDA, SQIVND (reference sequence). This CDR3 contains 15 residues.

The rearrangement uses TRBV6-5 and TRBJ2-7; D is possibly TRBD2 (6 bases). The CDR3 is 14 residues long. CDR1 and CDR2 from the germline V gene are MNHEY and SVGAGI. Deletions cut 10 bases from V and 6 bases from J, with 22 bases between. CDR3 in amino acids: CATLIAGREGEQYF. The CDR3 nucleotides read TGTGCCACCCTCATCGCGGGAAGAGAGGGCGAGCAGTACTTC.

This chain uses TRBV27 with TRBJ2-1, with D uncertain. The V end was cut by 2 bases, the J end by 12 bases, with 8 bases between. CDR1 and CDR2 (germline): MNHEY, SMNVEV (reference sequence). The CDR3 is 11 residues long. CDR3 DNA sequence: TGTGCCAGCAGTTTACCCCCTGGGCAGTTCTTC. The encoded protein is CASSLPPGQFF.

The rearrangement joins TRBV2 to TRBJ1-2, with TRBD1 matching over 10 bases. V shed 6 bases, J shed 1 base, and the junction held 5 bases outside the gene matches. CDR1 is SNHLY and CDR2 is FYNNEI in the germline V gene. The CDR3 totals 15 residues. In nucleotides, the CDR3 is TGTGCCAGCAGCGGGGGACAGGGGCTTAACTATGGCTACACCTTC. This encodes CASSGGQGLNYGYTF.

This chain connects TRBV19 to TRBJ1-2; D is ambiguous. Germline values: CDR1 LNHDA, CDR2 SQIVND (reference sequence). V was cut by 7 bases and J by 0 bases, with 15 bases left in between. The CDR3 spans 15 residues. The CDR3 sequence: CASKAGEYPNYGYTF. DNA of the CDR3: TGTGCCAGTAAGGCCGGGGAATATCCTAACTATGGCTACACCTTC.

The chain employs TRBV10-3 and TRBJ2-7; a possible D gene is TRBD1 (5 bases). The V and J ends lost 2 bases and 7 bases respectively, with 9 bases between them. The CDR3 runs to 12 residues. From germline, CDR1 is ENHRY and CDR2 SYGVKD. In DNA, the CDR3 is TGTGCCATCAGTGAGCCCCGGACAGAGCAGTACTTC. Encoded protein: CAISEPRTEQYF.